A single sample gave rise to the 10 T cell receptor beta chains below, sequenced in a study of radiotherapy plus CTLA-4 blockade in lung cancer. The repertoire was sequenced with immunoSEQ multiplex PCR; TCRdb's copy has only in-frame clones and lacks some. This sample has approximately 60,000 clones, with approximately 77% found just once. Source: peripheral blood, taken from a patient treated with radiotherapy plus ipilimumab. The receptors were sampled from a human donor with non-small cell lung cancer who had a complete response to radiotherapy plus ipilimumab.

The V gene is TRBV5-1, the J gene TRBJ1-2; D might be TRBD1 (5 bases). The germline V gene encodes CDR1 SGHRS and CDR2 YFSETQ. The CDR3 covers 14 residues. With 4 bases removed from V and 7 bases from J, the gap between germline ends came to 17 bases. The CDR3 bases are TGCGCCAGCAGCCCCGAATTGGGGGGAGGTGGCTACACCTTC. This codes for CASSPELGGGGYTF.

The chain joins TRBV4-1 to TRBJ1-2; no firm D call. Germline CDR1 reads MGHRA; CDR2 reads YSYEKL. Between the trimmed V and J ends, which lost 0 bases and 2 bases, there was a span of 7 bases. The CDR3 covers 14 residues. The CDR3: CASSQDAANYGYTF. The CDR3 DNA follows: TGCGCCAGCAGCCAAGATGCAGCCAACTATGGCTACACCTTC.

V and J are TRBV11-2 and TRBJ1-2; no definite D call. The length of the CDR3 is 11 residues. Per germline, CDR1 SGHAT and CDR2 FQNNGV. Trimming removed 2 bases from V and 13 bases from J, with 11 bases in between. For the CDR3, the DNA is TGTGCCAGCAGCTTACAAGGAATTCCCACCTTC. Translating it yields CASSLQGIPTF.

The chain is built from TRBV5-6 and TRBJ1-1; D gene uncertain. The germline V and J ends were trimmed by 5 bases and 1 base, with 9 bases remaining between them. Germline V CDR1 and CDR2: SGHDT, YYEEEE. The CDR3 is made up of 13 amino acids. CDR3 in DNA: TGTGCCAGCAGTAAAACAAGGAACACTGAAGCTTTCTTT. Encoded protein: CASSKTRNTEAFF.

V and J are TRBV27 and TRBJ2-2; D unclear. V was pared by 3 bases and J by 1 base, with 9 bases between. The CDR3 contains 15 residues. In germline, CDR1 is MNHEY, CDR2 SMNVEV (reference sequence). The CDR3 region has the DNA TGTGCCAGCAGTTTCTTGGCACAGAACACCGGGGAGCTGTTTTTT. As protein: CASSFLAQNTGELFF.

The chain links TRBV28 to TRBJ1-2; D remains unclear. CDR3 length equals 16 residues. Germline CDR1 MDHEN, CDR2 SYDVKM. Trimming cost V 1 base and J 3 bases, with 15 bases left between them. Written as DNA, the CDR3 is TGTGCCAGCAGTTTATTAGGGCAAAATGGGGACTATGGCTACACCTTC. Its translation: CASSLLGQNGDYGYTF.

This clone has more than one count but fewer than ten. V gene TRBV19 combines with J gene TRBJ1-5; a weak D match, TRBD1 (5 bases). CDR1 is LNHDA, CDR2 SQIVND, per germline (reference sequence). V was trimmed by 7 bases and J by 11 bases, leaving 21 bases between them. The CDR3 is 14 amino acids. CDR3 residues: CASTQSRDRPAQHF. CDR3 nucleotide sequence: TGTGCCAGTACCCAGTCCCGGGACCGTCCGGCCCAGCATTTT.

The J gene is TRBJ2-6, the V gene TRBV9; 10 bases agree with TRBD1. The CDR3 is made up of 18 amino acids. V lost 3 bases and J lost 0; bases outside the gene matches: 6. Germline loops: CDR1 SGDLS, CDR2 YYNGEE. The CDR3 reads CASSDRQGASSGANVLTF. For the CDR3, the DNA is TGTGCCAGCAGCGATCGACAGGGGGCGTCCTCTGGGGCCAACGTCCTGACTTTC. The full variable domain, with the rest looked up from reference TRBV9 and TRBJ2-6, is DSGVTQTPKHLITATGQRVTLRCSPRSGDLSVYWYQQSLDQGLQFLIQYYNGEERAKGNILERFSAQQFPDLHSELNLSSLELGDSALYFCASSDRQGASSGANVLTFGAGSRLTVL.

The rearrangement joins TRBV6-5 to TRBJ2-1; TRBD1 matches at 7 bases. J gave up 6 bases and V 0 bases, and 8 bases lay outside the gene matches. Per germline, CDR1 MNHEY and CDR2 SVGAGI. This CDR3 contains 16 residues. The CDR3 DNA is TGTGCCAGCAGTTACTCTGCCAGGGGGTGGATCAATGAGCAGTTCTTC. Translated, it gives CASSYSARGWINEQFF.

This sequence joins TRBV19 and TRBJ1-2; 7 nucleotides line up with TRBD1. CDR3 length: 16 amino acids. Germline V gene sequence: CDR1 LNHDA, CDR2 SQIVND (reference sequence). J lost 0 bases, V lost 5 bases, and 9 bases had no gene match. The CDR3 nucleotides are TGTGCCAGTAGTTTCAGCCGGGACAGAGCTAACTATGGCTACACCTTC. Translating it yields CASSFSRDRANYGYTF. The full variable domain, its missing parts supplied by reference TRBV19 and TRBJ1-2, is DGGITQSPKYLFRKEGQNVTLSCEQNLNHDAMYWYRQDPGQGLRLIYYSQIVNDFQKGDIAEGYSVSREKKESFPLTVTSAQKNPTAFYLCASSFSRDRANYGYTFGSGTRLTVV.